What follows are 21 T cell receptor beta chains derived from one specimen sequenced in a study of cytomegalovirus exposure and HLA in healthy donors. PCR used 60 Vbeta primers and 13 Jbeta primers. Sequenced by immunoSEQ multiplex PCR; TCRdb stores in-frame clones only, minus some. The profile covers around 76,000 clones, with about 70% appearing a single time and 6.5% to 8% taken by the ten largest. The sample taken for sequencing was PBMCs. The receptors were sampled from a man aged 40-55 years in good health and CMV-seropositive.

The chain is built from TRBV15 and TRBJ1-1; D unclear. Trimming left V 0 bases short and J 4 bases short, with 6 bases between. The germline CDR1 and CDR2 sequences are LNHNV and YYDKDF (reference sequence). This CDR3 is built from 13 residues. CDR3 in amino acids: CATSRDRGTEAFF. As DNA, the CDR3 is TGTGCCACCAGCAGAGATAGAGGCACTGAAGCTTTCTTT.

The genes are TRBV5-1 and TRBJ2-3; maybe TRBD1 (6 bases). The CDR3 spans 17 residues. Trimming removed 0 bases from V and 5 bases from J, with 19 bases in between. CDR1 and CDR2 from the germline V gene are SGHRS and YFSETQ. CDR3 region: CASSLVAGVHAGDTQYF. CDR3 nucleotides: TGCGCCAGCAGCTTGGTGGCAGGGGTTCATGCCGGAGATACGCAGTATTTT.

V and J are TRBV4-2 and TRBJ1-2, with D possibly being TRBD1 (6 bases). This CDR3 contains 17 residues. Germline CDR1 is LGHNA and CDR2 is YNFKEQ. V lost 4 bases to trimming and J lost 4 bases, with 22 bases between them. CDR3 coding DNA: TGTGCCAGCAGCCCTCAGCGGGGGGGCCCTAGCTCCTATGGCTACACCTTC. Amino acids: CASSPQRGGPSSYGYTF.

CDR3 coding DNA: TGTGCCAGCAGCGCCGACAGGCGGAAGACTGAAGCTTTCTTT. Its translation is CASSADRRKTEAFF. The chain couples TRBV9 to TRBJ1-1, with D tentatively TRBD1 (6 bases). From germline, CDR1 is SGDLS and CDR2 YYNGEE. CDR3 length: 14 amino acids. V was shortened by 3 bases and J by 5 bases, with 14 bases between the two germline ends.

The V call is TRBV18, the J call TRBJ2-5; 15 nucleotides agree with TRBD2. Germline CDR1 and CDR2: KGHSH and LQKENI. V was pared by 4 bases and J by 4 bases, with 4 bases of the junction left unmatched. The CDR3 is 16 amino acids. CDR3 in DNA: TGTGCCAGCTCACTACGGGGACTAGCGGGAGGAGAGACCCAGTACTTC. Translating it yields CASSLRGLAGGETQYF.

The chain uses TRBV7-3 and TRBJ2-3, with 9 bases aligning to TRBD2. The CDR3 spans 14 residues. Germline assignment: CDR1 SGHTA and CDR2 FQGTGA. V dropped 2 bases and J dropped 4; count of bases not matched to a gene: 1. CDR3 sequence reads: CASSLAGGADTQYF. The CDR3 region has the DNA TGTGCCAGCAGCTTAGCGGGGGGGGCAGATACGCAGTATTTT.

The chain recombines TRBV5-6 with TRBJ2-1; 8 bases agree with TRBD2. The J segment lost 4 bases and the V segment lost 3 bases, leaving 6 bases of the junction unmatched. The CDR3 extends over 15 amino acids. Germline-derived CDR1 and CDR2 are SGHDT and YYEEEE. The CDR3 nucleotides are TGTGCCAGCAGCTCCTCGGGGGGGCCATACAATGAGCAGTTCTTC. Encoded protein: CASSSSGGPYNEQFF.

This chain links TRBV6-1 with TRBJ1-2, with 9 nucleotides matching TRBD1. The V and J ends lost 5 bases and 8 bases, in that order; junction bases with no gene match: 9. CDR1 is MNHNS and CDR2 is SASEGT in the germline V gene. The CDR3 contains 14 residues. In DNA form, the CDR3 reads TGTGCCAGCAGTTCCCGGACAGGGGCGAGGGGCTACACCTTC. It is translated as CASSSRTGARGYTF.

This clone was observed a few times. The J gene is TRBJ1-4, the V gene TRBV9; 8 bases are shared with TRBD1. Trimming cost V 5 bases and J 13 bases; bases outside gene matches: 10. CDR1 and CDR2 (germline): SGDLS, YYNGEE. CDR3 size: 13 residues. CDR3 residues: CASSHDGGQGLFF. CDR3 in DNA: TGTGCCAGCAGTCACGATGGTGGACAGGGACTGTTTTTT.

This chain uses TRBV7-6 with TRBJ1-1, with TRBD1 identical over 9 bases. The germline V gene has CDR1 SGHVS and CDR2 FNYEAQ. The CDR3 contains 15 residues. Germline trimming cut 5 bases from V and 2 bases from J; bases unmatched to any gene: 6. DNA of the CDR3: TGTGCCAGCAGCCATTGGACAGGGGAAAACACTGAAGCTTTCTTT. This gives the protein CASSHWTGENTEAFF.

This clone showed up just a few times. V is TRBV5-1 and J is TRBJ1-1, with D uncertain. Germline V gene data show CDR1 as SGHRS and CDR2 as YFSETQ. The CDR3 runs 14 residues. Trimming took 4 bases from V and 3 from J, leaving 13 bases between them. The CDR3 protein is CASSTISRDTEAFF. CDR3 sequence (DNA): TGCGCCAGCAGCACCATATCCCGGGACACTGAAGCTTTCTTT.

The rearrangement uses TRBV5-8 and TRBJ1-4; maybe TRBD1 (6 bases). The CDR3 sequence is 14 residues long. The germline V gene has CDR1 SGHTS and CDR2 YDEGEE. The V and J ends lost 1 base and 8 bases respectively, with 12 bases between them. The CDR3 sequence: CASSLPRGEEKLFF. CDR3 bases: TGTGCCAGCAGCTTGCCCAGGGGAGAAGAAAAACTGTTTTTT. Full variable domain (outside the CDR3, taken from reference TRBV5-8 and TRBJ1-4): EAGVTQSPTHLIKTRGQQATLRCSPISGHTSVYWYQQALGLGLQFLLWYDEGEERNRGNFPPRFSGRQFPNYSSELNVNALELEDSALYLCASSLPRGEEKLFFGSGTQLSVL.

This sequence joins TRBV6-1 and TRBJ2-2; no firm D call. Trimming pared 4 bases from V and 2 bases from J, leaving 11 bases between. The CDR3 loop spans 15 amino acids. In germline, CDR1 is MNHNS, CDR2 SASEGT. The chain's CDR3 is CASSGAPLNTGELFF. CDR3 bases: TGTGCCAGCAGTGGGGCCCCTCTTAACACCGGGGAGCTGTTTTTT.

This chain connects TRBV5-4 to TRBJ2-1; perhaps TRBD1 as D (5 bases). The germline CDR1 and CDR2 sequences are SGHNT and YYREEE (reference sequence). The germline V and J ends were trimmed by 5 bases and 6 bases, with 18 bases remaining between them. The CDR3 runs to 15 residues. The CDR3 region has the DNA TGTGCCAGCAGTACGACCTTGGGAAGGGGCAATGAGCAGTTCTTC. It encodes CASSTTLGRGNEQFF.

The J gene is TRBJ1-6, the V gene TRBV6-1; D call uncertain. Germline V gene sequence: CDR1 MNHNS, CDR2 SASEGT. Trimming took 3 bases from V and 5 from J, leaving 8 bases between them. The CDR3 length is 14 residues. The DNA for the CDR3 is TGTGCCAGCAGTGACGCCACTAATAATTCACCCCTCCACTTT. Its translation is CASSDATNNSPLHF.

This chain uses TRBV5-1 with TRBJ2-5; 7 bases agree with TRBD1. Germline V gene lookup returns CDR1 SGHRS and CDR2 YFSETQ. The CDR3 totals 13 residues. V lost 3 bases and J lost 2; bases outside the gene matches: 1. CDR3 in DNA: TGCGCCAGCAGCTCGGGACAGCAAGAGACCCAGTACTTC. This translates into CASSSGQQETQYF.

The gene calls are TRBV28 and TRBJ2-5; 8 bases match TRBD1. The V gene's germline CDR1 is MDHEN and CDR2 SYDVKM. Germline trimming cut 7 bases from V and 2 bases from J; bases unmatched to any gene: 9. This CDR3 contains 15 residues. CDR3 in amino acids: CASTTGGQGQETQYF. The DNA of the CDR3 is TGTGCCAGCACTACAGGCGGACAGGGACAAGAGACCCAGTACTTC. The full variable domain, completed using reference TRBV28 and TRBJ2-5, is DVKVTQSSRYLVKRTGEKVFLECVQDMDHENMFWYRQDPGLGLRLIYFSYDVKMKEKGDIPEGYSVSREKKERFSLILESASTNQTSMYLCASTTGGQGQETQYFGPGTRLLVL.

The CDR3 nucleotides read TGTGCCAGCAGCCCCGACAGGGGGCTTAGTGTGAACACTGAAGCTTTCTTT. Residues: CASSPDRGLSVNTEAFF. V and J are TRBV7-9 and TRBJ1-1; TRBD1 matches at 10 bases. The CDR3 is 17 amino acids. Trimming cost V 5 bases and J 0 bases; bases outside gene matches: 9. Germline-derived CDR1 and CDR2 are SEHNR and FQNEAQ (reference sequence).

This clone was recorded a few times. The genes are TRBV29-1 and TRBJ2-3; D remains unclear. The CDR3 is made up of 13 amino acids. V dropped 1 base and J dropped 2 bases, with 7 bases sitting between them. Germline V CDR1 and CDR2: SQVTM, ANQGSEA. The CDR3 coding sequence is TGCAGCGTTGAAGTGCGACACACAGATACGCAGTATTTT. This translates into CSVEVRHTDTQYF.

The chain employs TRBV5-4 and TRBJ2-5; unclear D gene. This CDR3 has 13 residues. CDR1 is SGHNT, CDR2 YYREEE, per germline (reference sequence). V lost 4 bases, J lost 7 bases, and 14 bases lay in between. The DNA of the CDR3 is TGTGCCAGCAGCCCCACTCCTCGAGGGACCCAGTACTTC. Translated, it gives CASSPTPRGTQYF.

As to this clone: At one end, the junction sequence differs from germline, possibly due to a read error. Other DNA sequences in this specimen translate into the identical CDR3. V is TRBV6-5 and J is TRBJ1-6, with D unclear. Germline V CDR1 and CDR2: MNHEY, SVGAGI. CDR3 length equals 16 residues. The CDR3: CASSYQKPPSNSPLHF. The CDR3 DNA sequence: TGCGCCAGCAGTTACCAAAAGCCTCCGAGTAATTCACCCCTCCACTTT.